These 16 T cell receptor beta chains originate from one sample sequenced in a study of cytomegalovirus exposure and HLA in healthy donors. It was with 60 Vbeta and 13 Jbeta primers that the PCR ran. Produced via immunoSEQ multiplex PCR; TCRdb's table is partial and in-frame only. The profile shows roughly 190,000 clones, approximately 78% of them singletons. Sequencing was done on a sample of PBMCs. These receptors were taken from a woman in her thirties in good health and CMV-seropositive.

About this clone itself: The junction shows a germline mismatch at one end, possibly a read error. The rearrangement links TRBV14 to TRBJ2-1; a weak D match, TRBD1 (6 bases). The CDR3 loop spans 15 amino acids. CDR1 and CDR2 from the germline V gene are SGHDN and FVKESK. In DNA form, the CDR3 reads TGTGCCAGCAGCCAAGAATTGGGCAGGGGATTTGGTAAGGTCTTC. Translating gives CASSQELGRGFGKVF.

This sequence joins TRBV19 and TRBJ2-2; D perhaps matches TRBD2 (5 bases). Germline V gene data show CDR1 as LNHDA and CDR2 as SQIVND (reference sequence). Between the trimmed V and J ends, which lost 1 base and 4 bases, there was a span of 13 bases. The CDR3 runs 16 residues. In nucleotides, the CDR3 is TGTGCCAGTAGTATAGTAGGAACGCGGGCCACCGGGGAGCTGTTTTTT. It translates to CASSIVGTRATGELFF.

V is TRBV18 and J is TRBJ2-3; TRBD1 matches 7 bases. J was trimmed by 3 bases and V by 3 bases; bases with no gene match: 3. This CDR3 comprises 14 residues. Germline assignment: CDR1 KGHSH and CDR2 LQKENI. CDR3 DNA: TGTGCCAGCTCACCCGGCAGGGGGACAGATACGCAGTATTTT. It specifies CASSPGRGTDTQYF.

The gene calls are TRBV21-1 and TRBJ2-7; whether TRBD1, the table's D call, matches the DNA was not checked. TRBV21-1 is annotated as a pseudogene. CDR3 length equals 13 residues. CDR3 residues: CASIQQITYEQYF. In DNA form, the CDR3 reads TGTGCCAGCATCCAACAGATTACCTACGAGCAGTACTTC.

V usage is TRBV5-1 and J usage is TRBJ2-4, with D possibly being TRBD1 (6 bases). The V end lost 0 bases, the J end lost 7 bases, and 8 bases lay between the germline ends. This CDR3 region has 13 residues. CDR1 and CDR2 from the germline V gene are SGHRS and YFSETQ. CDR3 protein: CASSLAQGNIQYF. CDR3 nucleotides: TGCGCCAGCAGCTTGGCCCAGGGGAACATTCAGTACTTC.

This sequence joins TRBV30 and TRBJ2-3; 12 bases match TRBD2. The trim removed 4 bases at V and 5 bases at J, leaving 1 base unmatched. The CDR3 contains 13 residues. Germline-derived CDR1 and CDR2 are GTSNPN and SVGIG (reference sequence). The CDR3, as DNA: TGTGCCTGGACTAGCGGGAGGGGAGATACGCAGTATTTT. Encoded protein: CAWTSGRGDTQYF.

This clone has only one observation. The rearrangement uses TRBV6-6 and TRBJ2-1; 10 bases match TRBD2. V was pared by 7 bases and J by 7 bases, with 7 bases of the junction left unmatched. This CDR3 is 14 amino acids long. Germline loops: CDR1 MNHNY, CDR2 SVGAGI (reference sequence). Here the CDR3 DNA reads TGTGCCAGCATCCCGACTAGCGGGCCTAATGAGCAGTTCTTC. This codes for CASIPTSGPNEQFF.

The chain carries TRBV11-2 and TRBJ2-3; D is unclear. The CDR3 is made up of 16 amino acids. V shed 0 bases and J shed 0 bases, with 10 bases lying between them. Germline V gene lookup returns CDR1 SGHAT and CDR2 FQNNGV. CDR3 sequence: CASSLEGSASTDTQYF. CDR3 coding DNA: TGTGCCAGCAGCTTAGAGGGCTCCGCTAGCACAGATACGCAGTATTTT.

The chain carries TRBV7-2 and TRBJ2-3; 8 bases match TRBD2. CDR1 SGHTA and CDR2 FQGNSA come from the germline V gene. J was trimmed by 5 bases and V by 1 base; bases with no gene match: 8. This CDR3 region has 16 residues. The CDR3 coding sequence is TGTGCCAGCAGCTTAGGGACTAGCTCCAAGGGAGATACGCAGTATTTT. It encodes CASSLGTSSKGDTQYF.

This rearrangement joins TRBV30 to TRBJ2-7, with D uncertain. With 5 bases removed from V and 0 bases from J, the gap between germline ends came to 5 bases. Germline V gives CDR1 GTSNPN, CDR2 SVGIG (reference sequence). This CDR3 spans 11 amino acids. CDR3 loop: CAWARSYEQYF. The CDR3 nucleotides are TGTGCCTGGGCGCGCTCCTACGAGCAGTACTTC.

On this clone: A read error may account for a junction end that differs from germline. The CDR3: CSSSLRRSGGLDSYEQYF. CDR3 nucleotides: TGTTCCAGCAGCTTACGGCGTAGCGGGGGGCTAGACTCCTACGAGCAGTACTTC. The V and J genes are TRBV7-9 and TRBJ2-7, with 10 nucleotides matching TRBD2. The germline gives CDR1 SEHNR, CDR2 FQNEAQ (reference sequence). The CDR3 consists of 18 residues.

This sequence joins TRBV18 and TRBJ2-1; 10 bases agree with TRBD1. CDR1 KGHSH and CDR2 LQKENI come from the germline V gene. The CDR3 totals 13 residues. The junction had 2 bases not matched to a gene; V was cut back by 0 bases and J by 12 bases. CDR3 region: CASSPPGQGGQFF. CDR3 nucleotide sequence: TGTGCCAGCTCACCACCTGGACAGGGGGGGCAGTTCTTC.

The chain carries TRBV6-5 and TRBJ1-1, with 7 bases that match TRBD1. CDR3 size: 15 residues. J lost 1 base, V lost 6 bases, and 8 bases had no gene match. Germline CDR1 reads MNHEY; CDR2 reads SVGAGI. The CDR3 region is CASSQGEGANTEAFF. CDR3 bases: TGTGCCAGCAGCCAGGGAGAGGGGGCGAACACTGAAGCTTTCTTT.

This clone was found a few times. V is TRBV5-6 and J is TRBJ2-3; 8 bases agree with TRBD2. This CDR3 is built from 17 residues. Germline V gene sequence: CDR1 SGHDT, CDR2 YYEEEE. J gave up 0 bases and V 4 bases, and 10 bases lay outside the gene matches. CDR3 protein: CASSPQVASGSTDTQYF. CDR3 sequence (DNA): TGTGCCAGCAGCCCTCAAGTGGCTAGCGGGAGCACAGATACGCAGTATTTT.

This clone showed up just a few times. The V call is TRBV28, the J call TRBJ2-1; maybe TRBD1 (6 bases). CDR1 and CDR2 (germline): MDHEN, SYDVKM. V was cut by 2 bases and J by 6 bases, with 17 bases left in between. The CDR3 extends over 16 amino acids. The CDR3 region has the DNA TGTGCCAGCAGTTTACCCGCGGCAGGGGTCAGCAATGAGCAGTTCTTC. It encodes CASSLPAAGVSNEQFF.

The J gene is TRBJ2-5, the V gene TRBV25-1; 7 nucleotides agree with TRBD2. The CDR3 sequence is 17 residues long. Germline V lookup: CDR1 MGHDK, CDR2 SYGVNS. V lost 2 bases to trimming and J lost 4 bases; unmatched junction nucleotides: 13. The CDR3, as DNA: TGTGCCAGCAGTGAACTCTTGGCAAGGGAGGGACGAGAGACCCAGTACTTC. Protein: CASSELLAREGRETQYF.